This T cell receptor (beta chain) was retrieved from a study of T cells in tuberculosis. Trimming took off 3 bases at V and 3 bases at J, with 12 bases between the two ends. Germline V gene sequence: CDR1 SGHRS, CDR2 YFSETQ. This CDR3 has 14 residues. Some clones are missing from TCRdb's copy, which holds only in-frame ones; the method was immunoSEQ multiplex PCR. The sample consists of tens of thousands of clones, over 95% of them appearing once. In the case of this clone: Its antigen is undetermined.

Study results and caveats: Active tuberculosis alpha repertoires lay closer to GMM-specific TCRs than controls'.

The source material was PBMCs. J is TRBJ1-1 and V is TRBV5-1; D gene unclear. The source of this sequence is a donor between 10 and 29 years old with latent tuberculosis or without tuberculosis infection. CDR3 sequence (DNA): TGCGCCAGCAGCTCAGCGTACACGGACACTGAAGCTTTCTTT. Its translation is CASSSAYTDTEAFF.